These 3 T cell receptor beta chains came from one sample sequenced in a study of early T cells in non-severe SARS-CoV-2 infection. In TCRdb, the 5' RACE reads were re-called with MiXCR into one record per CDR3 protein. This sample has about 80,000 distinct CDR3 sequences, with about 6% found just once. Sequences were obtained from whole blood. These receptors were collected from an adult who was a healthcare worker with PCR-confirmed SARS-CoV-2 infection or an uninfected control (not recorded which).

In this sample, this clonotype turned up a few times. The chain links TRBV7-9 to TRBJ2-2; D is possibly TRBD1 (6 bases). This CDR3 has 12 residues. Germline CDR1 reads SEHNR; CDR2 reads FQNEAQ (reference sequence). V shed 1 base and J shed 16 bases, with 13 bases lying between them. The CDR3 DNA reads TGTGCCAGCAGCTTAGGAGTTTGGGGGCCGTTTTTT. Its translation is CASSLGVWGPFF.

This clonotype was found once. The chain recombines TRBV19 with TRBJ2-3; D is ambiguous. V was trimmed by 3 bases and J by 5 bases, leaving 12 bases between them. The V gene's germline CDR1 is LNHDA and CDR2 SQIVND (reference sequence). This CDR3 comprises 14 residues. CDR3 coding DNA: TGTGCCAGTAGTATCGGTCGGAGAGAAGATACGCAGTATTTT. Encoded protein: CASSIGRREDTQYF. Complete variable domain (other parts from reference TRBV19 and TRBJ2-3): DGGITQSPKYLFRKEGQNVTLSCEQNLNHDAMYWYRQDPGQGLRLIYYSQIVNDFQKGDIAEGYSVSREKKESFPLTVTSAQKNPTAFYLCASSIGRREDTQYFGPGTRLTVL.

This clonotype was recorded a few times. The chain is built from TRBV11-2 and TRBJ2-3; the match to TRBD2 covers 10 bases. The germline V gene has CDR1 SGHAT and CDR2 FQNNGV. J lost 0 bases, V lost 3 bases, and 6 bases had no gene match. The length of the CDR3 is 17 residues. CDR3 sequence reads: CASSFPGLASSTDTQYF. CDR3 bases: TGTGCCAGCAGCTTCCCGGGACTAGCGTCTAGCACAGATACGCAGTATTTT.